A selection of T cell receptor beta chains follows, all from one sample in a study of graft-versus-host responses after intestinal transplantation. Here immunoSEQ multiplex PCR was the method, and the copy in TCRdb shows in-frame clones only, minus some. The table records roughly 10,000 clones, almost 95% of them present only once. The material was PBMCs, obtained less than 70 days after transplant. These TCRs come from a human patient who received an intestinal transplant, so some T cells may come from the graft donor. The CDR3 runs from the conserved cysteine through the conserved F or W. The D gene is left open where the match is weak. The size entry is marked missing in some rows and otherwise reads once, few, many or a size class.

d_call: .; v_call: TRBV28; j_call: TRBJ1-3; clone_size: .; cdr3_nt: TGTGCCAGCAGTGGGCGTTTAAGTAGGCTCCAAGCAGGAGACACCATATATTTT; cdr3_aa: CASSGRLSRLQAGDTIYF
d_call: TRBD2; v_call: TRBV9; j_call: TRBJ2-1; clone_size: .; cdr3_nt: TGTGCCAGCAGCGGACGGGAGGGCCCGCCAAATGAGCAGTTCTTC; cdr3_aa: CASSGREGPPNEQFF
d_call: .; v_call: TRBV7-2; j_call: TRBJ2-1; clone_size: .; cdr3_nt: TGTGCCAGCACCCCCATCCTAGGAAACAATGAGCAGTTCTTC; cdr3_aa: CASTPILGNNEQFF
d_call: .; v_call: TRBV13; j_call: TRBJ1-5; clone_size: .; cdr3_nt: TGTGCCAGCAGCTTAGGGGGGGCGCCGAATCAGCCCCAGCATTTT; cdr3_aa: CASSLGGAPNQPQHF
d_call: TRBD2; v_call: TRBV5-8; j_call: TRBJ2-7; clone_size: .; cdr3_nt: TGTGCCAGCAGCTTGGGCCTAGCGGGAGCTCACGAGCAGTACTTC; cdr3_aa: CASSLGLAGAHEQYF
d_call: .; v_call: TRBV19; j_call: TRBJ2-5; clone_size: .; cdr3_nt: TGTGCCAGTAGTATATGGGCAGGGCTCCAAGAGACCCAGTACTTC; cdr3_aa: CASSIWAGLQETQYF
d_call: TRBD2; v_call: TRBV7-8; j_call: TRBJ2-7; clone_size: .; cdr3_nt: TGTGCCAGCAGCTTAAGAGCGGGAGCTGATCTGTCCTACGAGCAGTACTTC; cdr3_aa: CASSLRAGADLSYEQYF
d_call: .; v_call: TRBV28; j_call: TRBJ2-7; clone_size: .; cdr3_nt: TGTGCCAGCAGTTATTACGTTGGCGAGCAGTACTTC; cdr3_aa: CASSYYVGEQYF
d_call: TRBD2; v_call: TRBV9; j_call: TRBJ2-1; clone_size: .; cdr3_nt: TGTGCCAGCAGCGTAGGAGGAGGCGGGAGGGCCACCGATGAGCAGTTCTTC; cdr3_aa: CASSVGGGGRATDEQFF
d_call: .; v_call: TRBV28; j_call: TRBJ2-7; clone_size: .; cdr3_nt: TGTGCCAGCAGAAGATACGGTGGGAGCTCCTACGAGCAGTACTTC; cdr3_aa: CASRRYGGSSYEQYF
d_call: .; v_call: TRBV4-3; j_call: TRBJ1-2; clone_size: .; cdr3_nt: TGCGCCAGCAGCCAAGATGCCGGGAGGTATGGCTACACCTTC; cdr3_aa: CASSQDAGRYGYTF
d_call: .; v_call: TRBV5-1; j_call: TRBJ1-1; clone_size: few; cdr3_nt: TGCGCCAGCAGCCCTACCGGATCCACCTTCGAAGCTTTCTTT; cdr3_aa: CASSPTGSTFEAFF
d_call: .; v_call: TRBV4-2; j_call: TRBJ1-5; clone_size: .; cdr3_nt: TGTGCCAGCAGCCAAGAGGAGGAATCAAGCAATCAGCCCCAGCATTTT; cdr3_aa: CASSQEEESSNQPQHF
d_call: .; v_call: TRBV7-8; j_call: TRBJ1-5; clone_size: .; cdr3_nt: TGTGCCAGCAGCTTCGGCAGGGGTATGAATCAGCCCCAGCATTTT; cdr3_aa: CASSFGRGMNQPQHF
d_call: .; v_call: TRBV28; j_call: TRBJ1-4; clone_size: once; cdr3_nt: TGTGCCAGCAGTTCCCAACAGGCGGGGGCCGGGGAAAAACTGTTTTTT; cdr3_aa: CASSSQQAGAGEKLFF
d_call: TRBD2; v_call: TRBV11-2; j_call: TRBJ2-5; clone_size: .; cdr3_nt: TGTGCCAGCAGCTTAGTCGGGACTAGCGGGAGATTCCAAGAGACCCAGTACTTC; cdr3_aa: CASSLVGTSGRFQETQYF
d_call: .; v_call: TRBV6-5; j_call: TRBJ2-7; clone_size: .; cdr3_nt: TGTGCCAGCAGGGATACTAGAAGCGAGCAGTACTTC; cdr3_aa: CASRDTRSEQYF
d_call: .; v_call: TRBV19; j_call: TRBJ1-5; clone_size: .; cdr3_nt: TGTGCCACCTCATCAGGGTATAGCAATCAGCCCCAGCATTTT; cdr3_aa: CATSSGYSNQPQHF
d_call: .; v_call: TRBV5-6; j_call: TRBJ2-7; clone_size: .; cdr3_nt: TGTGCCAGCAGCTTGGGAGGGACGGCGATGGACGAGCAGTACTTC; cdr3_aa: CASSLGGTAMDEQYF
d_call: TRBD2; v_call: TRBV9; j_call: TRBJ2-1; clone_size: .; cdr3_nt: TGTGCCAGCAGCGGAAGACTAGCGGGACCCACCAATGAGCAGTTCTTC; cdr3_aa: CASSGRLAGPTNEQFF
d_call: TRBD1; v_call: TRBV15; j_call: TRBJ2-1; clone_size: .; cdr3_nt: TGTGCCACCAGCTCACAACCGGGGACAGGGACTGAGCAGTTCTTC; cdr3_aa: CATSSQPGTGTEQFF
d_call: .; v_call: TRBV4-2; j_call: TRBJ1-5; clone_size: .; cdr3_nt: TGTGCCAGCAGCCTTTACTTGGAAGACAATCAGCCCCAGCATTTT; cdr3_aa: CASSLYLEDNQPQHF
d_call: .; v_call: TRBV27; j_call: TRBJ1-1; clone_size: .; cdr3_nt: TGTGCCAGCAAGCAGTGGTGGGTTAGGAACACTGAAGCTTTCTTT; cdr3_aa: CASKQWWVRNTEAFF
d_call: .; v_call: TRBV5-8; j_call: TRBJ2-5; clone_size: .; cdr3_nt: TGTGCCAGCAGCCCCCCTCAGTACGAGAGGGAAAAAGAGACCCAGTACTTC; cdr3_aa: CASSPPQYEREKETQYF
d_call: .; v_call: TRBV14; j_call: TRBJ2-5; clone_size: .; cdr3_nt: TGTGCCAGCAGCCAAGAGGTCGGGCCGGAGACCCAGTACTTC; cdr3_aa: CASSQEVGPETQYF
d_call: .; v_call: TRBV19; j_call: TRBJ2-7; clone_size: .; cdr3_nt: TGTGCCAGTGGGGGAATAGCGGGAGCAGGGGGCCTAAGCTCCTACGAGCAGTACTTC; cdr3_aa: CASGGIAGAGGLSSYEQYF
d_call: TRBD2; v_call: TRBV18; j_call: TRBJ2-7; clone_size: .; cdr3_nt: TGTGCCAGCTCACCACCCATAGCGGGACTAGCGGAGATCTACGAGCAGTACTTC; cdr3_aa: CASSPPIAGLAEIYEQYF
d_call: .; v_call: TRBV7-2; j_call: TRBJ2-1; clone_size: .; cdr3_nt: TGTGCCAGCAGCCCCTCCGGTTCGGCGGGTCGCTACAATGAGCAGTTCTTC; cdr3_aa: CASSPSGSAGRYNEQFF
d_call: TRBD1; v_call: TRBV6-1; j_call: TRBJ2-6; clone_size: .; cdr3_nt: TGTGCCAGCAGTGAATTCTTTATACGGGACAGGGTATCTGGGGCCAACGTCCTGACTTTC; cdr3_aa: CASSEFFIRDRVSGANVLTF
d_call: .; v_call: TRBV6-5; j_call: TRBJ2-7; clone_size: .; cdr3_nt: TGTGCCAGCAGTTACGGGGGGCGCGCCTACGAGCAGTACTTC; cdr3_aa: CASSYGGRAYEQYF
d_call: TRBD1; v_call: TRBV4-1; j_call: TRBJ1-5; clone_size: .; cdr3_nt: TGCGCCAGCAGCCAAAGGGGACAGGGGCTCGAACAGCCCCAGCATTTT; cdr3_aa: CASSQRGQGLEQPQHF
d_call: .; v_call: TRBV5-1; j_call: TRBJ1-1; clone_size: .; cdr3_nt: TGCGCCAGCAGCCTCCCACGGTCGGGGTGGAAGACTGAAGCTTTCTTT; cdr3_aa: CASSLPRSGWKTEAFF
d_call: .; v_call: TRBV5-6; j_call: TRBJ1-3; clone_size: .; cdr3_nt: TGTGCCAGCAGCTTCGGGGGAGTTGGAAACACCATATATTTT; cdr3_aa: CASSFGGVGNTIYF
d_call: .; v_call: TRBV6-5; j_call: TRBJ2-7; clone_size: .; cdr3_nt: TGTGCCAGCAGTTACTCGATGGGGGCGGGGGACTACGAGCAGTACTTC; cdr3_aa: CASSYSMGAGDYEQYF
d_call: TRBD2; v_call: TRBV29-1; j_call: TRBJ2-3; clone_size: .; cdr3_nt: TGCAGCGTTGACGGACTAGCCCCCCAGGATACGCAGTATTTT; cdr3_aa: CSVDGLAPQDTQYF
d_call: TRBD1; v_call: TRBV4-1; j_call: TRBJ1-1; clone_size: .; cdr3_nt: TGCGCCAGCAGCTCCTACCGGGACAGGGGACCTGAAGCTTTCTTT; cdr3_aa: CASSSYRDRGPEAFF
d_call: .; v_call: TRBV21-1; j_call: TRBJ2-1; clone_size: .; cdr3_nt: TGTGCCAGCAGCATGTGGGTCGGGCAAGGGGGCCTTGACAATGAGCAGTTCTTC; cdr3_aa: CASSMWVGQGGLDNEQFF
d_call: .; v_call: TRBV28; j_call: TRBJ2-5; clone_size: .; cdr3_nt: TGTGCCAGCAGTCTAGGGCAGCGGGAGACCCAGTACTTC; cdr3_aa: CASSLGQRETQYF
d_call: TRBD1; v_call: TRBV29-1; j_call: TRBJ2-1; clone_size: .; cdr3_nt: TGCAGCGTCACCGGGACAGGGGGCTTCAATGAGCAGTTCTTC; cdr3_aa: CSVTGTGGFNEQFF
d_call: .; v_call: TRBV20-1; j_call: TRBJ2-1; clone_size: .; cdr3_nt: TGCAGCGCACCCCACCTCCGTGAGCAGTTCTTC; cdr3_aa: CSAPHLREQFF
d_call: .; v_call: TRBV30; j_call: TRBJ2-1; clone_size: .; cdr3_nt: TGTGCCTGGTCGCGCGGGGCTAGCCACGGAGATGAGCAGTTCTTC; cdr3_aa: CAWSRGASHGDEQFF
d_call: .; v_call: TRBV13; j_call: TRBJ2-1; clone_size: .; cdr3_nt: TGTGCCAGCAGCTTAAGGGGGGGCCCCTCCTACAATGAGCAGTTCTTC; cdr3_aa: CASSLRGGPSYNEQFF
d_call: .; v_call: TRBV7-9; j_call: TRBJ1-2; clone_size: .; cdr3_nt: TGTGCCAGCAGCTTACAGGGAAACTATGGCTACACCTTC; cdr3_aa: CASSLQGNYGYTF
d_call: TRBD1; v_call: TRBV6-6; j_call: TRBJ2-7; clone_size: .; cdr3_nt: TGTGCCAGCAGTTATGGACAGGGGATATACGAGCAGTACTTC; cdr3_aa: CASSYGQGIYEQYF
d_call: .; v_call: TRBV4-3; j_call: TRBJ1-5; clone_size: .; cdr3_nt: TGCGCCAGCAGCCAAGGGGGAGGGAGGAATCAGCCCCAGCATTTT; cdr3_aa: CASSQGGGRNQPQHF
d_call: .; v_call: TRBV6-6; j_call: TRBJ2-1; clone_size: .; cdr3_nt: TGTGCCAGCAGTCCAGCGGGCAGCTCCTACAATGAGCAGTTCTTC; cdr3_aa: CASSPAGSSYNEQFF
d_call: TRBD1; v_call: TRBV28; j_call: TRBJ1-3; clone_size: .; cdr3_nt: TGTGCCAGCAGTCTCCTAACAGGGGGCTCTGGAAACACCATATATTTT; cdr3_aa: CASSLLTGGSGNTIYF
d_call: .; v_call: TRBV30; j_call: TRBJ1-2; clone_size: .; cdr3_nt: TGTGCCTGGACCTCCGGGGGCGCGGGGGGCTACACCTTC; cdr3_aa: CAWTSGGAGGYTF
d_call: .; v_call: TRBV28; j_call: TRBJ2-4; clone_size: .; cdr3_nt: TGTGCCAGCAGTTCCCGACAGGCCAAAAACATTCAGTACTTC; cdr3_aa: CASSSRQAKNIQYF